This TCR beta chain was recovered during a study of shared clonotypes between healthy human individuals. Study-wide context: Three CD4 naive, three CD4 memory, two CD8 naive and one CD8 memory plate were used per donor.

The germline gives CDR1 MGHRA, CDR2 YSYEKL. Trimming removed 2 bases at V and 4 bases at J, with 26 bases between. The CDR3 is 20 residues long. Replicate PCRs for sorted subsets used roughly 200 ng DNA; this equaled around 29,000 T cell genomes. The assay was immunoSEQ multiplex PCR, and TCRdb's table has in-frame clones only and misses some. The table includes over a million clones, around 98% detected once. Concerning this clone: Its antigen is currently unknown.

Study-wide results and caveats: A small donor pool kept down the genetic and exposure-history diversity that was represented.

The source of this sequence is a young man in good health. The J gene is TRBJ2-2, the V gene TRBV4-1, with D possibly matching TRBD1 (5 bases). The source material was naive CD4+ T cells sorted from blood. Regarding subset: CD45RA+ positively selected. DNA for the CDR3: TGCGCCAGCAGCCAATTTCCCACCCATGGGCAGGGATTCGTCACCGGGGAGCTGTTTTTT. This sequence encodes CASSQFPTHGQGFVTGELFF.